The next 15 T cell receptor beta chains were all read from a single sample in a study of blood T cells in healthy people across ages. A second PCR of 7 to 11 cycles used a sample-barcoded 5' primer and a J-beta primer mix. Each CDR3 protein is one row after TCRdb ran MiXCR on the 5' RACE reads. Of 780,000 or so distinct CDR3 sequences in the sample, approximately 53% were seen once. Sequenced sample: blood. These receptors all stem from a man at least 80 years old in good health.

The chain recombines TRBV20-1 with TRBJ2-1, with TRBD2 as a possible D gene (6 bases). CDR1 DFQATT and CDR2 SNEGSKA come from the germline V gene (reference sequence). V gave up 3 bases and J gave up 7 bases, with 16 bases separating them. CDR3 length: 14 residues. Here the CDR3 reads CSASHLTRRNEQFF. The CDR3 coding sequence is TGCAGTGCTAGCCATTTGACTAGAAGGAATGAGCAGTTCTTC.

This clonotype appeared once. The chain joins TRBV20-1 to TRBJ1-3; D is uncertain. Germline CDR1 reads DFQATT; CDR2 reads SNEGSKA (reference sequence). Trimming stripped 6 bases from V and 2 bases from J, with 17 bases between. The CDR3 totals 15 residues. The CDR3 DNA sequence: TGCAGTGCCCAGACCCCCACCCAACCTGGAAACACCATATATTTT. This gives the protein CSAQTPTQPGNTIYF.

This clonotype was observed a few times. As DNA, the CDR3 is TGCAGCGTTGCAGCGGGAGTGTCCCCCTCCTACAATGAGCAGTACTTC. Amino acids: CSVAAGVSPSYNEQYF. This rearrangement joins TRBV29-1 to TRBJ2-1; TRBD2 matches at 8 bases. Judging by the DNA end, TRBJ2-7 fits better; the J call may be wrong. CDR1 and CDR2 from the germline V gene are SQVTM and ANQGSEA. The CDR3 sequence is 16 residues long.

The chain links TRBV6-1 to TRBJ2-1; 7 bases are a match to TRBD2. This CDR3 has 15 amino acids. Losses at the gene ends were 6 bases for V and 2 bases for J; bases not matched to a gene: 7. The germline V gene has CDR1 MNHNS and CDR2 SASEGT. CDR3 coding DNA: TGTGCCAGCAGCTCGCGGGAGTTTGCCTACAATGAGCAGTTCTTC. It is translated as CASSSREFAYNEQFF.

Only a few counts were recorded for this clonotype. The chain couples TRBV20-1 to TRBJ2-3; 7 bases align to TRBD1. The CDR3 spans 17 residues. CDR1 and CDR2 (germline): DFQATT, SNEGSKA (reference sequence). V gave up 6 bases and J gave up 0 bases; unmatched junction bases: 15. The CDR3 bases are TGCAGTGCCCACAGCCCCCGGGACAGCCCTAGCACAGATACGCAGTATTTT. As protein: CSAHSPRDSPSTDTQYF.

The chain couples TRBV24-1 to TRBJ2-7; D is possibly TRBD2 (5 bases). The germline V gene encodes CDR1 KGHDR and CDR2 SFDVKD. V was clipped by 2 bases and J by 5 bases, with 9 bases between them. The CDR3 spans 13 residues. The CDR3 sequence is CATSDSSRDEQYF. Here the CDR3 DNA reads TGTGCCACCAGTGATTCCTCGAGGGACGAGCAGTACTTC.

In the case of this clonotype: Germline is not matched at one junction end, which may reflect a read error. This chain uses TRBV9 with TRBJ2-1; 7 bases map to TRBD2. The CDR3 runs 15 residues. The germline gives CDR1 SGDLS, CDR2 YYNGEE. This chain's CDR3 is CVSSVGAGAVHEQFF. CDR3 nucleotide sequence: TGTGTCAGCAGCGTAGGGGCGGGAGCGGTACATGAGCAGTTCTTC.

Worth noting for this clonotype: An end of the junction does not agree with germline; a read error may underlie this. The chain has TRBV5-1 and TRBJ2-7, with TRBD2 as a possible D gene (5 bases). Germline CDR1 SGHRS, CDR2 YFSETQ. The CDR3 covers 16 residues. The CDR3 DNA reads as TGCGTCAGCAGCTTGGCCTCGCAGCGGTCTTCCTACGAGCAGTACTTC. Translation: CVSSLASQRSSYEQYF.

This clonotype showed up many times. The chain's CDR3 is CASSWGNLAKNIQYF. CDR3 nucleotide sequence: TGCGCCAGCAGCTGGGGGAACTTAGCCAAAAACATTCAGTACTTC. This chain uses TRBV5-1 with TRBJ2-4; D may match TRBD1 or TRBD2 (5 bases each). The germline V gene encodes CDR1 SGHRS and CDR2 YFSETQ. CDR3 length: 15 amino acids. V lost 3 bases and J lost 0, with 10 bases in between.

The CDR3 loop is CASSVASTPGGGAFF. The CDR3 DNA reads TGTGCCAGCAGCGTAGCCTCGACTCCGGGGGGGGGAGCTTTCTTT. The chain couples TRBV9 to TRBJ1-1; D is perhaps TRBD1 (5 bases). The V gene lost 0 bases and the J gene lost 10 bases, with 19 bases spanning the gap. The CDR3 length is 15 residues. CDR1 is SGDLS and CDR2 is YYNGEE in the germline V gene.

The V call is TRBV29-1, the J call TRBJ2-7, with 9 bases identical to TRBD1. Germline V CDR1 and CDR2: SQVTM, ANQGSEA. The V and J ends lost 7 bases and 7 bases, in that order; junction bases with no gene match: 8. The CDR3 runs to 12 residues. CDR3 residues: CSARQGGGEQYF. For the CDR3, the DNA is TGCAGCGCACGACAGGGGGGTGGGGAGCAGTACTTC.

This chain links TRBV6-1 with TRBJ2-1; D remains ambiguous. Trimming removed 8 bases from V and 5 bases from J, with 16 bases in between. CDR3 size: 14 residues. Germline CDR1 reads MNHNS; CDR2 reads SASEGT. CDR3 bases: TGTGCCAGCCAAGCGAGAGTCCTCAACAATGAGCAGTTCTTC. Its translation: CASQARVLNNEQFF.

The CDR3, as DNA: TGTGCCTGGAGTAAGGGGGCCCCCTACGAGCAGTACTTC. Its translation: CAWSKGAPYEQYF. The chain uses TRBV30 and TRBJ2-7; 7 nucleotides match TRBD1. CDR3 length: 13 residues. J gave up 2 bases and V 2 bases, and 3 bases lay outside the gene matches. Germline V gene data show CDR1 as GTSNPN and CDR2 as SVGIG (reference sequence).

This clonotype was detected once. V gene TRBV5-1 combines with J gene TRBJ2-7; D is perhaps TRBD1 or TRBD2 (5 bases each). The V end was cut by 0 bases, the J end by 6 bases, with 16 bases between. The CDR3 runs to 15 residues. CDR1 is SGHRS, CDR2 YFSETQ, per germline. The CDR3 reads CASSLAGAGFREQYF. CDR3 sequence (DNA): TGCGCCAGCAGCTTGGCTGGGGCGGGCTTCCGCGAGCAGTACTTC.

J is TRBJ2-5 and V is TRBV29-1, with TRBD1 matching over 8 bases. TRBJ2-7 explains the end of the DNA better; the J call may be wrong. CDR1 SQVTM and CDR2 ANQGSEA come from the germline V gene. This CDR3 has 12 amino acids. The CDR3 DNA sequence: TGCAGCGTCGCCGGGACAGGTGACGAGCAGTACTTC. Its protein product is CSVAGTGDEQYF.